The source of this T cell receptor beta chain is a study of blood T cell repertoires in COVID-19. Study-wide background: Sites across the United States, Italy and Spain contributed samples from acute and convalescent COVID-19. From T cells, B-cell-depleted T cells, or PBMCs came the material, which was cDNA or gDNA.

The CDR3 consists of 16 residues. Per the germline V gene, CDR1 is SGHRS and CDR2 is YFSETQ. Trimming left V 2 bases short and J 1 base short, with 12 bases between. In the authors' workflow: From reference gene primer amplification, estimates of nucleated cell counts were derived. The data were produced by immunoSEQ multiplex PCR, yet TCRdb's version contains in-frame clones alone and is incomplete. That table is the source of V, J and clone size, and D and trimming were worked out from the DNA. The repertoire holds more than 300,000 clones, with around 90% as singletons. The sample taken for sequencing was peripheral blood. The chain uses TRBV5-1 and TRBJ2-2; D is unclear. The TCR originated in a woman between 18 and 30 years old who had recovered from COVID-19. Here the CDR3 reads CASSFRVPGNTGELFF. Here the CDR3 DNA reads TGCGCCAGCAGCTTCCGGGTGCCGGGGAACACCGGGGAGCTGTTTTTT.